This T cell receptor beta chain was retrieved from a study of T cells after yellow fever vaccination. Whole-study context: Fractions with few cells were prepared using SMART-Seq v4 Ultra Low Input.

V lost 3 bases to trimming and J lost 3 bases, with 10 bases between them. Germline-derived CDR1 and CDR2 are KGHSH and LQKENI. CDR3 size: 14 residues. TCRdb reprocessed the 5' RACE reads with MiXCR, giving one entry per CDR3 protein. The sample contains fewer than 650,000 distinct CDR3 sequences, 20% to 25% of which appear only once. The specimen comprised PBMCs, sampled approximately 22 days after the first yellow fever vaccination. This clonotype was sampled from a man younger than 30 who received the YFV17D yellow fever vaccine. V is TRBV18 and J is TRBJ2-3; D might be TRBD1 (6 bases). The CDR3 bases are TGTGCCAGCTCACCCCTACAGGGTACAGATACGCAGTATTTT. Protein product: CASSPLQGTDTQYF.